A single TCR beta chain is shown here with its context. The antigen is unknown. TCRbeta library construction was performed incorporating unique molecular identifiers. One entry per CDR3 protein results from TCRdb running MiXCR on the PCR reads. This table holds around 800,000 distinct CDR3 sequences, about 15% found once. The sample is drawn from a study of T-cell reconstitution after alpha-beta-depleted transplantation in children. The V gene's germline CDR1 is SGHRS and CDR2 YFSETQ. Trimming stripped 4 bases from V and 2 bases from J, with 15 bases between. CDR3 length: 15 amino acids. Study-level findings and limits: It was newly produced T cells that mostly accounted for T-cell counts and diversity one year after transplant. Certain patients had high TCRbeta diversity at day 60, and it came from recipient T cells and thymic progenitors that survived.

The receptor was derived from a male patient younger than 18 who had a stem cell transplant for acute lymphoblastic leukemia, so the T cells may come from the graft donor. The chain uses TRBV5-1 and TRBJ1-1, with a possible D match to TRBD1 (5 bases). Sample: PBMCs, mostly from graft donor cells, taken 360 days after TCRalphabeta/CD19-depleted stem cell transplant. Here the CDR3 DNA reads TGCGCCAGCAGCCAGGACACCGGACCCAACACTGAAGCTTTCTTT. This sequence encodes CASSQDTGPNTEAFF.